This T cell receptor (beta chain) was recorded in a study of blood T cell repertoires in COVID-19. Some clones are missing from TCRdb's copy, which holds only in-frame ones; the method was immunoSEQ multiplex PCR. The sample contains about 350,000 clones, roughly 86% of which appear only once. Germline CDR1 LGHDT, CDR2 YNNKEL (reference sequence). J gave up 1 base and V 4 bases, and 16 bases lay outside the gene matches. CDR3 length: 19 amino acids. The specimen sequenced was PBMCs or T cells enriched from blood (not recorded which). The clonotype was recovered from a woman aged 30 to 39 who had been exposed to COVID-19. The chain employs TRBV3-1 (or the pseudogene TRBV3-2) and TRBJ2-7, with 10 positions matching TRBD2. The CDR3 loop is CASSPTLAGAGIGSYEQYF. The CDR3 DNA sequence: TGTGCCAGCAGCCCCACCCTAGCGGGAGCGGGTATTGGTTCCTACGAGCAGTACTTC.